This entry features one TCR beta chain sequence. Its antigen remains unidentified. These data belong to a study of shared clonotypes between healthy human individuals. Whole-study context: Participating donors consisted of a couple of women and three men aged 18 to 49.

Donors included only healthy HIV-negative adults lacking recent acute infections or vaccinations. Assay used: immunoSEQ multiplex PCR; TCRdb lists only in-frame clones, some missing. The repertoire has around 100,000 clones, around two thirds of them found once; the top ten carry less than 55%. Study-level points and caveats: Non-shared clonotypes showed lower generation probabilities than clonotypes common to all four donors. Across a handful of donors, naive CD4 shared 4.5% to 6%, naive CD8 approximately 3.5%, memory CD4 roughly 2.4%, memory CD8 0.4% to 0.5%.

CDR3 length: 15 residues. Trimming removed 0 bases from V and 5 bases from J, with 16 bases in between. CDR1 is SQVTM and CDR2 is ANQGSEA in the germline V gene. The sequence was collected from a young man in good health. This chain uses TRBV29-1 with TRBJ2-5, with D possibly TRBD2 on 5 matching bases. Sequenced input: memory CD8+ T cells sorted from blood. Described subset: CD45RO+ cells pooled with CCR7-negative TemRA cells. Here the CDR3 reads CSVEDWELGFETQYF. The CDR3 DNA follows: TGCAGCGTTGAAGATTGGGAACTAGGCTTTGAGACCCAGTACTTC.